A single sample gave rise to the 7 T cell receptor beta chains below, sequenced in a study of identical twins. TCRdb analysed the 5' RACE reads with MiXCR anew, one entry per CDR3 protein. The data contain about 570,000 distinct CDR3 sequences, more than 9% of them singletons. These same data were also listed under a study on yellow fever vaccine responses in identical twins.

Sequenced input: PBMCs. These receptors originate from a woman between 18 and 29 years old in good health.

This clonotype was seen ten or more times. The chain uses TRBV7-2 and TRBJ2-3; 9 bases fit TRBD1. V trimming: 5 bases; J trimming: 5 bases; junction bases outside the gene matches: 5. There are 14 residues in the CDR3. Germline values: CDR1 SGHTA, CDR2 FQGNSA. The CDR3 DNA reads as TGTGCCAGCAGCCTCCGACAGGGGGGAGATACGCAGTATTTT. This gives the protein CASSLRQGGDTQYF. Full variable domain (outside the CDR3, taken from reference TRBV7-2 and TRBJ2-3): GAGVSQSPSNKVTEKGKDVELRCDPISGHTALYWYRQSLGQGLEFLIYFQGNSAPDKSGLPSDRFSAERTGGSVSTLTIQRTQQEDSAVYLCASSLRQGGDTQYFGPGTRLTVL.

This clonotype has a handful of counts. This chain joins TRBV7-9 and TRBJ2-7; 8 nucleotides line up with TRBD2. The CDR3 covers 16 residues. With V trimmed by 5 bases and J by 3 bases, 12 bases remained unmatched. Germline V gives CDR1 SEHNR, CDR2 FQNEAQ (reference sequence). The CDR3 nucleotides read TGTGCCAGCAGCCCCGGGTCACTAGCGGAGAGCTACGAGCAGTACTTC. It is translated as CASSPGSLAESYEQYF.

This chain joins TRBV6-1 and TRBJ2-2; TRBD2 matches at 12 bases. This CDR3 contains 18 residues. CDR1 is MNHNS and CDR2 is SASEGT in the germline V gene. Trimming at V came to 6 bases and at J to 5 bases, leaving 13 bases not matched to a gene. Here the CDR3 reads CASSTRTSGVKSTGELFF. Here the CDR3 DNA reads TGTGCCAGCAGCACAAGGACTAGCGGGGTGAAGTCGACCGGGGAGCTGTTTTTT.

This clonotype was detected only a few times. The rearrangement uses TRBV7-2 and TRBJ1-6, with 7 nucleotides matching TRBD1. V was clipped by 5 bases and J by 10 bases; unmatched bases: 8. There are 14 residues in the CDR3. Looked up from germline, CDR1 is SGHTA and CDR2 is FQGNSA. The CDR3 DNA is TGTGCCAGCAGCGTACGACAGGGTCGGTCACCCCTCCACTTT. Translation gives CASSVRQGRSPLHF.

This clonotype has a count of ten or more. The chain couples TRBV6-5 to TRBJ2-5, with unresolved D. Germline V gene lookup returns CDR1 MNHEY and CDR2 SVGAGI. The V end was cut by 0 bases, the J end by 3 bases, with 11 bases between. The length of the CDR3 is 15 residues. CDR3 DNA: TGTGCCAGCAGTTACTCAGTACAGACGAAAGAGACCCAGTACTTC. This translates into CASSYSVQTKETQYF.

This clonotype was seen ten or more times. The chain recombines TRBV3-1 with TRBJ2-3; TRBD2 matches at 11 bases. Germline lookup yields CDR1 LGHDT and CDR2 YNNKEL (reference sequence). The CDR3 is 15 amino acids. Trimming removed 3 bases from V and 2 bases from J; junction bases left unmatched: 1. The CDR3, as DNA: TGTGCCAGCAGCCATAGCGGGAGGGCCACAGATACGCAGTATTTT. It translates to CASSHSGRATDTQYF.

This chain connects TRBV7-2 to TRBJ1-1, with a weak D call TRBD1 (6 bases). Trimming removed 1 base at V and 4 bases at J, with 7 bases between. The CDR3 consists of 13 residues. CDR1 and CDR2 from the germline V gene are SGHTA and FQGNSA. The CDR3 DNA follows: TGTGCCAGCAGCTTAGAACAGGGCACTGAAGCTTTCTTT. It yields the protein CASSLEQGTEAFF.